One and the same sample provided the 5 T cell receptor beta chains below, sequenced in a study of T cell responses to AZD1222 COVID-19 vaccine. Generated by immunoSEQ multiplex PCR, the TCRdb table keeps only in-frame clones and is missing some. The profile shows roughly 200,000 clones, 70% to 90% of them singletons. The sample consisted of peripheral blood, taken on day 0 of AZD1222 vaccination. Receptors were obtained from an adult in good health.

The chain combines TRBV4-1 with TRBJ1-4; 10 positions match TRBD1. The CDR3 contains 14 residues. Germline trimming cut 3 bases from V and 8 bases from J; bases unmatched to any gene: 3. Germline loops: CDR1 MGHRA, CDR2 YSYEKL. This chain's CDR3 is CASSQTGGREKLFF. The CDR3 DNA reads as TGCGCCAGCAGCCAGACAGGGGGCCGAGAAAAACTGTTTTTT.

This clone was counted once. This chain links TRBV9 with TRBJ2-1, with TRBD1 identical over 9 bases. There are 16 residues in the CDR3. Germline loops: CDR1 SGDLS, CDR2 YYNGEE. Losses at the gene ends were 0 bases for V and 2 bases for J; bases not matched to a gene: 3. DNA for the CDR3: TGTGCCAGCAGCGTAGTTACAGGGGGCGCCTACAATGAGCAGTTCTTC. Its translation: CASSVVTGGAYNEQFF.

The V and J genes are TRBV12-3 or TRBV12-4 and TRBJ1-2; D remains ambiguous. V lost 3 bases and J 7 bases, leaving 12 bases between the germline ends. The CDR3 runs to 13 residues. The CDR3: CASSLSSSLGYTF. The CDR3 DNA is TGTGCCAGCAGTTTGAGTAGTAGCCTTGGCTACACCTTC.

This sequence joins TRBV3-1 (or the pseudogene TRBV3-2) and TRBJ1-1; D may be TRBD1 (5 bases). V lost 0 bases to trimming and J lost 12 bases, with 14 bases between them. Germline V gene sequence: CDR1 LGHDT, CDR2 YNNKEL (reference sequence). The CDR3 length is 13 residues. CDR3 protein: CASSQDIQGGTFF. As DNA, the CDR3 is TGTGCCAGCAGCCAAGATATTCAGGGTGGAACTTTCTTT.

The chain links TRBV19 to TRBJ2-2; 10 bases map to TRBD1. Germline lookup yields CDR1 LNHDA and CDR2 SQIVND (reference sequence). This CDR3 spans 14 amino acids. The ends lost 11 bases at V and 6 bases at J; junction bases unmatched: 9. CDR3 nucleotide sequence: TGTGCCGGAAGGGGACAGGGGCGGCCCGGGGAGCTGTTTTTT. Residues: CAGRGQGRPGELFF.